This record concerns one T cell receptor beta chain sequence. In its sample, this clone was seen a few times. The antigen it recognizes is unknown. Base quality data are lacking; no much larger clone is found one base away. The cysteine opens and the phenylalanine closes a CDR3 of 15 amino acids. Kept here is only the CDR3 DNA, which spans 45 bases and is read in frame from base 1. Looking up the germline V gene (reference sequence) yields CDR1 SEHNR and CDR2 FQNEAQ. Trimming takes 5 bases off V and 4 bases off J; junction bases not matched to a gene: 6. The CDR3 regions of human TCRbeta chains were subjected to immunosequencing. On the study's bioinformatics: TCRs in the repertoires were compared against a reference library of SARS-CoV-2-specific TCRs that had been generated with the MIRA antigen-specificity platform. Breadth was defined as the fraction of unique TCRs that were SARS-CoV-2-associated, and depth was defined as the fraction of total T cells that were SARS-CoV-2-associated. Using the MIRA data, every spike-specific TCR was mapped to the spike region that the TCR reacted to and assigned to either a CD4 or a CD8 class. Log10-transformed breadth and depth values were compared by one-way ANOVA with Sidak's multiple comparisons tests. TCRdb obtained this table from immuneACCESS and retained in-frame rearrangements with V and J assigned. These tables miss some clones; where compared with another copy, unresolved V genes account for less than half of the shortfall, and the remainder is unexplained. That table supplies the V and J calls and clone size; D and trimming were determined from the DNA. For this sample the table gives some 140,000 clones, of which 75% to 95% were detected only once. Together, the top ten hold approximately 2.6% of the sample.

The data originate from a study of T cell responses to AZD1222 COVID-19 vaccine (dated by TCRdb to the early 2020s). With regard to the full study: AZD1222 recipients with second doses at about 4 weeks or about 12 weeks were pooled, because spike-specific TCR depth and breadth did not differ between schedules. TCR sequencing covered fewer than 250 trial participants: about 210 given two doses of AZD1222 and 26 given two doses of MenACWY control vaccine. Trial participants were enrolled by age into subgroups of 18-55, 56-69 and 70-plus years, and 148, 28 and 57 TCR-sequenced participants, respectively, were included in these subgroups. What the study reported, not specific to this receptor: The 56-69-year group was small, and its depth increase did not reach significance, likely because of low power. Vaccine-associated CD4 TCRs spanned the whole spike protein, with dominant responses in regions 160-218 and 743-854. Conclusions about previously exposed vaccinees are limited, since just six AZD1222 recipients were seropositive for SARS-CoV-2 at baseline. Epitopes outside the regions mutated in the B.1.351 and B.1.1.7 variants were reportedly recognized by nearly half of the unique spike-specific TCRs. No day 14 peak-response samples were available, so repertoires were characterized only after the peak T cell response. Participants were mostly white British and included more females than males, and it was suggested by the authors that clonal diversity may have been underestimated. After two AZD1222 doses, spike-specific TCR breadth and depth were significantly higher than at day 0 and than in MenACWY recipients.

The time point label of this sample denotes: baseline before first vaccination. Vaccinee samples were obtained from the UK trials COV001 and COV002, which included a single-blind randomized controlled phase 2/3 trial of AZD1222 (ChAdOx1 nCoV-19) in healthy adults. Trial participant PBMC samples were collected at day 0 and day 28 after the second dose for TCRbeta chain sequencing. In this chain, TRBV7-9 is recombined with TRBJ1-5, with 9 bases in between that match TRBD1. The sample was peripheral blood, taken on day 0 of AZD1222 vaccination. The sequence came from an adult in good health. At the DNA level, the sequence is TGTGCCAGCAGCAACTCCGGGACAGGGAATCAGCCCCAGCATTTT. Its protein product is CASSNSGTGNQPQHF.